This T cell receptor (beta chain) was recovered during a study of molecular identifiers for immune sequencing clone quantification. This CDR3 spans 12 amino acids. CDR1 is LGHNA, CDR2 YSLEER, per germline. Trimming took 5 bases from V and 1 from J, leaving 5 bases between them. TCRdb re-analysed the PCR reads in MiXCR, keeping a single row per CDR3 protein. The sample lists tens of thousands of distinct CDR3 sequences; 21% were seen once. This clonotype was seen at least ten times. The rearrangement uses TRBV4-3 and TRBJ1-2, with D uncertain. The sequenced sample consisted of naive CD8+ T cells from blood, with Jurkat cell RNA spiked in. The subset denotes: FACS-sorted CD8+CD4-CCR7+CD45RA+ naive T cells. The TCR was taken from a human donor in good health. Some libraries in this study had Jurkat cell RNA spiked in. The CDR3 region is CASSSVNYGYTF. In DNA, the CDR3 is TGCGCCAGCAGCAGTGTTAACTATGGCTACACCTTC.